This entry features one T cell receptor beta chain sequence. Its antigen is unknown. The data were produced by immunoSEQ multiplex PCR, yet TCRdb's version contains in-frame clones alone and is incomplete. Found here are some 100,000 clones, approximately 86% of them singletons; the top ten hold around 1.5%. The data were taken from a study of T cell responses to AZD1222 COVID-19 vaccine. Study-level findings and limits: Targets within unmutated variant regions were reportedly found for nearly half of spike-specific TCRs. Only six people who got AZD1222 tested seropositive at baseline. Spike-specific TCRs gained breadth and depth after people received two AZD1222 doses.

There are 17 residues in the CDR3. Germline CDR1 and CDR2: LGHNA and YSLEER. Unmatched junction bases numbered 7, after V lost 1 base and J lost 4 bases. The rearrangement uses TRBV4-3 and TRBJ2-5; 12 positions agree with TRBD2. Specimen: peripheral blood, collected on day 0 of AZD1222 vaccination. The source is an adult in good health. The CDR3 nucleotides are TGCGCCAGCAGCCAAGTTCTAGCGGGAGGGCCGGGAGAGACCCAGTACTTC. Translation: CASSQVLAGGPGETQYF.